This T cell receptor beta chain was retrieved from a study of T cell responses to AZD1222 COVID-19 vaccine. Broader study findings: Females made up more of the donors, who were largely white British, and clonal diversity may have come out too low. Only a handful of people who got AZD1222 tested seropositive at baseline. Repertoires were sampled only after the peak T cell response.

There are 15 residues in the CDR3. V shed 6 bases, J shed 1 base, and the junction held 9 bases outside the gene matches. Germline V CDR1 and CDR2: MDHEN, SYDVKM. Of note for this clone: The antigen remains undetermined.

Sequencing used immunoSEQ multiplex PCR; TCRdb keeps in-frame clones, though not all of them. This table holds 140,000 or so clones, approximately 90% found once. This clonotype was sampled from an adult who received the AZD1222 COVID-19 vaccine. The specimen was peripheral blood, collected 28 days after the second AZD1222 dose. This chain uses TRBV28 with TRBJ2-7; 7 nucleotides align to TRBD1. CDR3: CASSIDRALSYEQYF. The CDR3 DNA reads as TGTGCCAGCAGCATTGACAGGGCCCTTTCCTACGAGCAGTACTTC.